The text below deals with one T cell receptor (beta chain). The source of the sample is a study of blood T cell repertoires in COVID-19. This CDR3 region has 13 residues. Looked up from germline, CDR1 is SNHLY and CDR2 is FYNNEI. Trimming took 7 bases from V and 6 from J, leaving 16 bases between them. Clones were sequenced by immunoSEQ multiplex PCR, and TCRdb holds only the in-frame ones, with some missing. In the table there are about 90,000 clones, 85% to 95% of which are singletons. This sequence was found in a human donor with active COVID-19. The donor label of this sample is uncertain. The chain recombines TRBV2 with TRBJ2-7; D may be TRBD2 (6 bases). Sequenced input: peripheral blood. Here the CDR3 DNA reads TGTGCCAGCAAAAGGGACTTTAACGTCGAGCAGTACTTC. Translation gives CASKRDFNVEQYF. The full variable domain, its missing parts supplied by reference TRBV2 and TRBJ2-7, is EPEVTQTPSHQVTQMGQEVILRCVPISNHLYFYWYRQILGQKVEFLVSFYNNEISEKSEIFDDQFSVERPDGSNFTLKIRSTKLEDSAMYFCASKRDFNVEQYFGPGTRLTVT.